This TCR beta chain was obtained from a study of T-cell reconstitution after alpha-beta-depleted transplantation in children. This clonotype has ten or more counts. V dropped 5 bases and J dropped 4 bases, with 12 bases sitting between them. This CDR3 has 13 amino acids. The germline CDR1 and CDR2 sequences are SGHRS and YFSETQ. As it was prepared, the TCRbeta library received unique molecular identifiers. TCRdb redid the calling of the PCR reads with MiXCR, one entry per CDR3 protein. The sample shows 90,000 to 100,000 distinct CDR3 sequences, over 9% of them seen only once. The rearrangement uses TRBV5-1 and TRBJ2-5, with D tentatively TRBD2 (6 bases). The sample was PBMCs from the stem cell graft donor, taken from the stem cell graft. The sequence derives from a human donor who donated a stem cell graft to a child with inherited bone marrow failure. CDR3 in amino acids: CASRTGVLETQYF. The DNA of the CDR3 is TGCGCCAGCAGAACGGGGGTGTTAGAGACCCAGTACTTC. Full variable domain (missing parts from reference TRBV5-1 and TRBJ2-5): KAGVTQTPRYLIKTRGQQVTLSCSPISGHRSVSWYQQTPGQGLQFLFEYFSETQRNKGNFPGRFSGRQFSNSRSEMNVSTLELGDSALYLCASRTGVLETQYFGPGTRLLVL.